This T cell receptor beta chain originates from a study of T cells in Graves' hyperthyroidism and ophthalmopathy. Germline-derived CDR1 and CDR2 are MNHEY and SMNVEV (reference sequence). Trimming removed 6 bases from V and 2 bases from J; junction bases left unmatched: 10. The CDR3 extends over 16 amino acids. Study results and limitations: Also found in blood were most expanded thyroid clonotypes above 0.001. Before onset, ophthalmopathy was predicted by the model a median around 6 months earlier.

Comments on this clonotype: The antigen is not known.

Amplified regions were TCR beta CDR3 sequences from RNA transcripts. An initial round of RT-PCR targeting the TCR CDR3 relied on the HTBI primer set. TCRdb called the multiplex PCR reads again in MiXCR, with one record for every CDR3 protein. The table shows around 580,000 distinct CDR3 sequences, with 16% occurring only once. V is TRBV27 and J is TRBJ2-1, with 7 nucleotides matching TRBD1. The specimen was blood. This TCR derives from a woman aged 18 to 35 with Graves' hyperthyroidism. The CDR3 nucleotides read TGTGCCAGCAGATCCCCGGGGCAGGGGGCCTACAATGAGCAGTTCTTC. Protein: CASRSPGQGAYNEQFF.